This T cell receptor (beta chain) originates from a study of T cell responses to AZD1222 COVID-19 vaccine listed by TCRdb under 2021. About the study as a whole: TCR sequencing covered fewer than 250 trial participants: 207 given two doses of AZD1222 and approximately 26 given two doses of MenACWY control vaccine. Trial participants were enrolled into age subgroups of 18-55, 56-69 and 70-plus years, which contained roughly 140, 27 and 60 TCR-sequenced participants, respectively.

The CDR3 regions of human TCRbeta chains were subjected to immunosequencing. In the authors' own workflow: TCRs in the repertoires were matched against a reference library of SARS-CoV-2-specific TCRs that had been generated with the MIRA antigen-specificity platform. Breadth was defined as the fraction of unique TCRs that were SARS-CoV-2-associated, and depth was defined as the fraction of total T cells that were SARS-CoV-2-associated. Using the MIRA data, each spike-specific TCR was assigned both to the spike region to which the TCR was reactive and to a CD4 or CD8 class. Log10-transformed breadth and depth values were compared by one-way ANOVA with Sidak's multiple comparisons tests. The source is immuneACCESS, and TCRdb retained only in-frame sequences with V and J called. Part of the clones is not carried over; for the studies checked, unresolved V genes explain less than half of this, and the remainder is unexplained. The V and J calls and clone size were taken over from that table, and D and trimming were inferred from the DNA. The sample table lists about 99,000 clones, roughly nine tenths of them with a count of one. Around 8.3% of the sample goes to the ten largest clones.

The time point label, read with the paper, signifies: about 28 days (+/-7) after the second vaccine dose. AZD1222 recipients whose second dose came at about 4 weeks and those whose second dose came at about 12 weeks were combined into one group, since spike-specific TCR depth and breadth did not differ between the two schedules. Samples from vaccinated people were obtained from the UK trials COV001 and COV002, which included a single-blind randomized controlled phase 2/3 trial of AZD1222 (ChAdOx1 nCoV-19) in healthy adults. Trial participant PBMC samples were collected at day 0 and day 28 after the second dose for TCRbeta chain sequencing. CDR1 LNHNV and CDR2 YYDKDF are derived from the germline V gene (reference sequence). The junction carries 13 bases between V and J, which are trimmed by 8 bases and 0 bases respectively. The CDR3, from cysteine to phenylalanine, totals 14 residues. Just CDR3 DNA is preserved here, 42 bases in frame from base 1.

This clone was recorded a few times. No antigen is known for it. Base qualities are not at hand, and no much larger clone is one base apart. Broad study findings and their caveats: After two AZD1222 doses, both the breadth and the depth of spike-specific TCRs were significantly higher than at day 0 and than in MenACWY recipients. In the small 56-69-year group, the increase in depth fell short of significance, most likely because of low power. CD4 TCRs associated with the vaccine covered the entire spike protein, and the dominant responses were in regions 160-218 and 743-854. Conclusions about previously exposed vaccinees are limited, since just five to seven AZD1222 recipients were seropositive for SARS-CoV-2 at baseline. Nearly half of unique spike-specific TCRs reportedly recognized epitopes outside regions mutated in the B.1.351 and B.1.1.7 variants. Participants were mostly white British and included more females than males, and it was suggested by the authors that clonal diversity may have been underestimated. Because no samples from the day 14 peak response were available, repertoires could be characterized only after the peak T cell response.

The receptor was derived from an adult who received the AZD1222 COVID-19 vaccine. The V and J segments used are TRBV15 and TRBJ1-1; a tentative D call is TRBD1 (5 bases match). The sample in question was peripheral blood, obtained 28 days after the second AZD1222 dose. The CDR3 region: CATGDGFMNTEAFF. Here is the DNA: TGTGCCACCGGGGACGGCTTTATGAACACTGAAGCTTTCTTT. With the rest looked up from the reference TRBV15 and TRBJ1-1 genes rather than sequenced, the full variable domain is DAMVIQNPRYQVTQFGKPVTLSCSQTLNHNVMYWYQQKSSQAPKLLFHYYDKDFNNEADTPDNFQSRRPNTSFCFLDIRSPGLGDTAMYLCATGDGFMNTEAFFGQGTRLTVV.